The next 25 T cell receptor beta chains were all read from a single sample in a study of technical replicates of blood from a handful of donors. The table came from immunoSEQ multiplex PCR; TCRdb's copy has only in-frame clones and leaves some out. The sample yields over 65,000 clones, approximately 95% seen once. Sequencing was carried out using T cells isolated from PBMCs. These receptors all stem from a human donor in good health.

The rearrangement links TRBV19 to TRBJ2-7; 11 bases map to TRBD1. The CDR3 consists of 15 residues. Germline assignment: CDR1 LNHDA and CDR2 SQIVND (reference sequence). V lost 3 bases to trimming and J lost 6 bases; unmatched junction nucleotides: 7. The CDR3, as DNA: TGTGCCAGTAGTATCGAGGACAGGGGGCGAAGCGAGCAGTACTTC. Protein: CASSIEDRGRSEQYF.

The chain is built from TRBV5-1 and TRBJ2-1; D might be TRBD2 (5 bases). Between the trimmed V and J ends, which lost 4 bases and 0 bases, there was a span of 11 bases. CDR1 and CDR2 from the germline V gene are SGHRS and YFSETQ. The CDR3 has 15 amino acids. CDR3 loop: CASSTSGSSYNEQFF. CDR3 in DNA: TGCGCCAGCAGCACCTCTGGGAGCTCCTACAATGAGCAGTTCTTC.

The V and J genes are TRBV27 and TRBJ2-1, with 14 bases lining up with TRBD2. The CDR3 loop spans 18 amino acids. Germline values: CDR1 MNHEY, CDR2 SMNVEV (reference sequence). Germline trimming cut 7 bases from V and 4 bases from J; bases unmatched to any gene: 12. Here the CDR3 reads CASTVWGTSGGKYNEQFF. For the CDR3, the DNA is TGTGCCAGCACCGTTTGGGGGACTAGCGGGGGAAAATACAATGAGCAGTTCTTC.

This chain connects TRBV6-6 to TRBJ1-2; D possibly corresponds to TRBD1 (6 bases). Trimming took off 4 bases at V and 4 bases at J, with 13 bases between the two ends. From germline, CDR1 is MNHNY and CDR2 SVGAGI (reference sequence). This CDR3 contains 14 residues. CDR3 region: CASSSTGLSYGYTF. The CDR3 nucleotides are TGTGCCAGCAGTTCTACAGGGCTCTCCTATGGCTACACCTTC.

The chain employs TRBV12-5 and TRBJ1-2; D is unresolved. The CDR3 loop spans 20 amino acids. Per the germline V gene, CDR1 is LGHNT and CDR2 is FRNRAP. Trimming shortened V by 0 bases and J by 0 bases, and 23 bases separated the two germline ends. Here the CDR3 DNA reads TGTGCTAGTGGTTTGGTACTAGCCGGGCGAGTCCGAGGGCCTAACTATGGCTACACCTTC. Protein: CASGLVLAGRVRGPNYGYTF.

The V and J genes are TRBV19 and TRBJ2-5; TRBD2 agrees at 8 bases. The CDR3 runs 17 residues. The V gene end was trimmed by 1 base and the J gene end by 0 bases; junction bases not matched to a gene: 7. CDR1 is LNHDA, CDR2 SQIVND, per germline (reference sequence). DNA of the CDR3: TGTGCCAGTAGTATAGTACGCGATAGCGGGGACCAAGAGACCCAGTACTTC. It specifies CASSIVRDSGDQETQYF.

In the case of this clone: This same CDR3 is encoded by further DNA sequences in the sample. J is TRBJ2-7 and V is TRBV6-5; TRBD1 is a possible D gene (5 bases). V lost 3 bases, J lost 2 bases, and 14 bases lay in between. Germline values: CDR1 MNHEY, CDR2 SVGAGI. The CDR3 is 15 amino acids. As DNA, the CDR3 is TGTGCCAGCAGTTATTTGCAGGGTGCTCCCTACGAGCAGTACTTC. As protein: CASSYLQGAPYEQYF.

This clone appeared a single time. The chain recombines TRBV5-1 with TRBJ1-4; a possible D gene is TRBD1 (6 bases). The CDR3 sequence is 18 residues long. The germline V gene encodes CDR1 SGHRS and CDR2 YFSETQ. V was shortened by 0 bases and J by 0 bases, with 15 bases between the two germline ends. The CDR3 spells CASSLGGDRFPTNEKLFF. The CDR3 bases are TGCGCCAGCAGCTTGGGTGGTGACAGGTTCCCAACTAATGAAAAACTGTTTTTT.

This sequence joins TRBV19 and TRBJ1-1, with D hard to call. The CDR3 is 12 amino acids. The germline gives CDR1 LNHDA, CDR2 SQIVND (reference sequence). Between the trimmed V and J ends, which lost 3 bases and 5 bases, there was a span of 7 bases. CDR3 nucleotides: TGTGCCAGTAGTATTGGGAGGACTGAAGCTTTCTTT. Translated, it gives CASSIGRTEAFF.

The chain couples TRBV7-9 to TRBJ1-1; D perhaps matches TRBD1 (6 bases). Germline CDR1 is SEHNR and CDR2 is FQNEAQ (reference sequence). Trimming took off 7 bases at V and 5 bases at J, with 17 bases between the two ends. This CDR3 is 14 amino acids long. CDR3 coding DNA: TGTGCCAGCAATCCCCCAGGGGCGCGAACTGAAGCTTTCTTT. Translation: CASNPPGARTEAFF.

This clone is classed as medium-sized. The chain recombines TRBV2 with TRBJ2-7; D gene ambiguous. Germline V gene data show CDR1 as SNHLY and CDR2 as FYNNEI. The CDR3 has 13 amino acids. V lost 6 bases to trimming and J lost 0 bases, with 9 bases between them. The CDR3, as DNA: TGTGCCAGCAGGGTCGTTAGCTCCTACGAGCAGTACTTC. As protein: CASRVVSSYEQYF.

V is TRBV19 and J is TRBJ2-7; TRBD1 aligns across 9 bases. The junction had 11 bases not matched to a gene; V was cut back by 6 bases and J by 5 bases. The germline V gene encodes CDR1 LNHDA and CDR2 SQIVND (reference sequence). CDR3 length: 15 amino acids. The CDR3 spells CASSPPGQGLHEQYF. CDR3 nucleotides: TGTGCCAGTAGCCCACCGGGACAGGGTCTCCACGAGCAGTACTTC.

The gene calls are TRBV10-2 and TRBJ2-1, with D possibly being TRBD2 (7 bases). Trimming pared 8 bases from V and 6 bases from J, leaving 23 bases between. This CDR3 is built from 16 residues. Germline V gene sequence: CDR1 WSHSY, CDR2 SAAADI. The CDR3 loop is CASSQGARGGGNEQFF. The CDR3 DNA reads as TGCGCCAGCTCACAAGGGGCCCGAGGGGGGGGCAATGAGCAGTTCTTC.

The gene calls are TRBV2 and TRBJ2-7; the match to TRBD1 covers 9 bases. V lost 6 bases and J lost 2; bases outside the gene matches: 11. Germline V gives CDR1 SNHLY, CDR2 FYNNEI. This CDR3 comprises 16 residues. The CDR3 loop reads CASRPVQGAAPYEQYF. Here the CDR3 DNA reads TGTGCCAGCAGACCCGTACAGGGGGCGGCACCCTACGAGCAGTACTTC.

The chain uses TRBV10-3 and TRBJ1-2; D remains unclear. The CDR3 is 14 residues long. Germline V lookup: CDR1 ENHRY, CDR2 SYGVKD. With 3 bases removed from V and 0 bases from J, the gap between germline ends came to 8 bases. Here the CDR3 reads CAISDQRTNYGYTF. In DNA, the CDR3 is TGTGCCATCAGTGACCAGCGGACTAACTATGGCTACACCTTC.

This chain connects TRBV19 to TRBJ2-7; 7 nucleotides match TRBD2. Germline CDR1 LNHDA, CDR2 SQIVND (reference sequence). The J segment lost 6 bases and the V segment lost 3 bases, leaving 20 bases of the junction unmatched. The length of the CDR3 is 18 residues. The CDR3 DNA sequence: TGTGCCAGTAGTATCGGTTTTCGGGCGGGAGTAATGAGGGTCGAGCAGTACTTC. Protein product: CASSIGFRAGVMRVEQYF.

The V and J genes are TRBV27 and TRBJ2-3; D is perhaps TRBD2 (6 bases). Trimming took 2 bases from V and 3 from J, leaving 21 bases between them. Looked up from germline, CDR1 is MNHEY and CDR2 is SMNVEV (reference sequence). This CDR3 region has 18 residues. The CDR3 DNA sequence: TGTGCCAGCAGTTTAGCGGGGAATGGTCTCCGAGGTACAGATACGCAGTATTTT. Translation: CASSLAGNGLRGTDTQYF.

The J gene is TRBJ1-2, the V gene TRBV18, with unresolved D. V gave up 2 bases and J gave up 2 bases, with 6 bases separating them. This CDR3 is built from 13 residues. In germline, CDR1 is KGHSH, CDR2 LQKENI. CDR3 bases: TGTGCCAGCTCACCAGAGATGAACTATGGCTACACCTTC. Translation gives CASSPEMNYGYTF.

This clone was seen only once. The chain has TRBV28 and TRBJ2-7; the D gene is possibly TRBD1 (6 bases). This CDR3 is 13 amino acids long. V lost 6 bases to trimming and J lost 1 base, with 10 bases between them. Germline CDR1 reads MDHEN; CDR2 reads SYDVKM. For the CDR3, the DNA is TGTGCCAGCAGCAGGGGTTGGTCCTACGAGCAGTACTTC. Translating it yields CASSRGWSYEQYF.

The chain recombines TRBV9 with TRBJ2-1; 9 bases are a match to TRBD2. The V gene's germline CDR1 is SGDLS and CDR2 YYNGEE. Trimming took 4 bases from V and 5 from J; bases not matched to a gene: 10. This CDR3 has 16 amino acids. CDR3 DNA sequence: TGTGCCAGCAGCCTCCCCCTAGCGGGACTTAACAATGAGCAGTTCTTC. Translation gives CASSLPLAGLNNEQFF.

DNA of the CDR3: TGTGCCAGTCATAACCCGACAGGAGAATATTACGAGCAGTACTTC. As protein: CASHNPTGEYYEQYF. This chain uses TRBV28 with TRBJ2-7; possibly TRBD1 for D (6 bases). The CDR3 sequence is 15 residues long. Trimming removed 9 bases at V and 4 bases at J, with 22 bases between. Per the germline V gene, CDR1 is MDHEN and CDR2 is SYDVKM.

The chain is built from TRBV6-4 and TRBJ2-5; 7 bases fit TRBD1. Germline lookup yields CDR1 MRHNA and CDR2 SNTAGT. V lost 5 bases, J lost 1 base, and 7 bases stayed unmatched. The CDR3 extends over 15 amino acids. CDR3 region: CASSLTTGSQETQYF. CDR3 sequence (DNA): TGTGCCAGCAGTCTAACGACAGGGAGCCAAGAGACCCAGTACTTC.

The genes are TRBV6-5 and TRBJ2-3, with D possibly matching TRBD2 (5 bases). Germline values: CDR1 MNHEY, CDR2 SVGAGI. The CDR3 is made up of 14 amino acids. Trimming removed 6 bases at V and 4 bases at J, with 14 bases between. DNA of the CDR3: TGTGCCAGCAGAAAAGAGGGTTTACCAGATACGCAGTATTTT. Protein: CASRKEGLPDTQYF.

This clone was picked up one time. The rearrangement links TRBV19 to TRBJ2-2; D is ambiguous. Germline lookup yields CDR1 LNHDA and CDR2 SQIVND (reference sequence). The CDR3 runs to 13 residues. V lost 3 bases and J lost 6, with 8 bases in between. The DNA for the CDR3 is TGTGCCAGTAGTATTCGGAGTCCCGGGGAGCTGTTTTTT. Translating it yields CASSIRSPGELFF.

The V call is TRBV19, the J call TRBJ2-7; 8 bases agree with TRBD1. Germline assignment: CDR1 LNHDA and CDR2 SQIVND (reference sequence). Unmatched junction bases numbered 5, after V lost 5 bases and J lost 5 bases. The CDR3 is 13 amino acids. This CDR3 is CASSANRGNEQYF. CDR3 DNA: TGTGCCAGTAGTGCAAACAGGGGGAACGAGCAGTACTTC.